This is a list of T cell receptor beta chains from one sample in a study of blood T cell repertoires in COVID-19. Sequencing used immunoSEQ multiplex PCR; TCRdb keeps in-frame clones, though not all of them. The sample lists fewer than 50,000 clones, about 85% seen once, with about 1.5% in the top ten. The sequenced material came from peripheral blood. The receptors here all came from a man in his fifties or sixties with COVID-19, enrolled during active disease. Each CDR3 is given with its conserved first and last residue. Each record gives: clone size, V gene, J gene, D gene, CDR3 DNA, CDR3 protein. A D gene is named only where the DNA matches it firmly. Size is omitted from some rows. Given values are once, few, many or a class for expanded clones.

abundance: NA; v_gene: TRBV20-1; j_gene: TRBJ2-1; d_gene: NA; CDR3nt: TGCAGTACTTTTGACGGGAATGAGCAGTTCTTC; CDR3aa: CSTFDGNEQFF
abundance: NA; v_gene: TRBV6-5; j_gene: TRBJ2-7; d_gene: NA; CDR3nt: TGTGCCAGCAGTTATTTGTCCGGCGAGCAGTACTTC; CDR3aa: CASSYLSGEQYF
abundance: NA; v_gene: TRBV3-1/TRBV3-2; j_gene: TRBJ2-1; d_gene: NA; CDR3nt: TGTGCCAGCAGCCAAGAAACTTACAATGAGCAGTTCTTC; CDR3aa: CASSQETYNEQFF
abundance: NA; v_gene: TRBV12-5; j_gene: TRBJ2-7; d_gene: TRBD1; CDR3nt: TGTGCTAGTGGTTTCCTGAACATCAGACAGGGGGCAACCCCCTACGAGCAGTACTTC; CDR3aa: CASGFLNIRQGATPYEQYF
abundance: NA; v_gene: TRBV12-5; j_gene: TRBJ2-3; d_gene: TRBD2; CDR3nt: TGTGCTAGTGCCCCCGGGACTAGCGGGGCAGATACGCAGTATTTT; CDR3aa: CASAPGTSGADTQYF
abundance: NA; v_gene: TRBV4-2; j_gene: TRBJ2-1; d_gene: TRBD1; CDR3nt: TGTGCCAGCAGCCAAGATCGGGGGACAGGGTTCTACAATGAGCAGTTCTTC; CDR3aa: CASSQDRGTGFYNEQFF
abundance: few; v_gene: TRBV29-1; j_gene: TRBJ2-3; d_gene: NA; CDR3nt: TGCAGCGTTGAAGGGGGTTATAGCGGACGGAGCACAGATACGCAGTATTTT; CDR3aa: CSVEGGYSGRSTDTQYF
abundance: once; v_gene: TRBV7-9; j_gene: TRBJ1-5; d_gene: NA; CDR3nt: TGTGCCAGCAGCTTCCGGGTAGGGGATGGTAGCAATCAGCCCCAGCATTTT; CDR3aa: CASSFRVGDGSNQPQHF
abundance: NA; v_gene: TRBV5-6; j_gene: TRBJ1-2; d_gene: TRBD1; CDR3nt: TGTGCCAGCAGCTCGGACAGGGGCTATGGCTACACCTTC; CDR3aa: CASSSDRGYGYTF
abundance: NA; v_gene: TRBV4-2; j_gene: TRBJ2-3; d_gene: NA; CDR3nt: TGTGCCAGCAGCCAGGATATGCGGAGCACAGATACGCAGTATTTT; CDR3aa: CASSQDMRSTDTQYF